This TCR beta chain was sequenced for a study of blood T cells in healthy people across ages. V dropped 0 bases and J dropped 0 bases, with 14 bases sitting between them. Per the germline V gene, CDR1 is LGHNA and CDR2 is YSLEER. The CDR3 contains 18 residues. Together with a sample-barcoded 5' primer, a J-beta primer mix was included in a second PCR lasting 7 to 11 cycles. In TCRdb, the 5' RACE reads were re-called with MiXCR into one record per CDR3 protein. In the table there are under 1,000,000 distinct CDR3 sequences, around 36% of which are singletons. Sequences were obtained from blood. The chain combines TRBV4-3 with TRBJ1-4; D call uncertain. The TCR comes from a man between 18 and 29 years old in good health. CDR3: CASSQDGQTDATNEKLFF. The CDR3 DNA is TGCGCCAGCAGCCAAGATGGGCAGACGGACGCAACTAATGAAAAACTGTTTTTT.